These 20 T cell receptor beta chains share one sample of origin, sequenced in a study of blood T cell repertoires in COVID-19. The assay was immunoSEQ multiplex PCR, and TCRdb's table has in-frame clones only and misses some. In the table there are about 180,000 clones, more than 75% of which are singletons. Specimen: peripheral blood. The origin of the receptors is a woman between 65 and 79 years old with COVID-19, enrolled during active disease.

The gene calls are TRBV9 and TRBJ1-3; possible D gene TRBD1, 6 bases. V dropped 4 bases and J dropped 0 bases, with 14 bases sitting between them. The CDR3 loop spans 16 amino acids. Germline V gene lookup returns CDR1 SGDLS and CDR2 YYNGEE. DNA for the CDR3: TGTGCCAGCAGCCCCAGTGTGGGGGCCTCTGGAAACACCATATATTTT. It translates to CASSPSVGASGNTIYF.

CDR3 nucleotide sequence: TGCGCCAGCAGTCAATCGCCACTAGCGGGAGGGCCCAAAGAGCAGTACTTC. It specifies CASSQSPLAGGPKEQYF. The rearrangement joins TRBV23-1 to TRBJ2-7; 13 positions agree with TRBD2. TRBV23-1 falls under the ORF class, with uncertain function. Germline trimming cut 0 bases from V and 7 bases from J; bases unmatched to any gene: 9. This CDR3 has 17 residues.

This clone was seen once. Within the sample, other DNA sequences also encode this same CDR3. The V gene is TRBV3-1 (or the pseudogene TRBV3-2), the J gene TRBJ2-7; D might be TRBD2 (6 bases). V lost 0 bases and J 1 base, leaving 7 bases between the germline ends. From germline, CDR1 is LGHDT and CDR2 YNNKEL (reference sequence). The CDR3 has 14 amino acids. The CDR3 sequence is CASSQDRGSYEQYF. DNA for the CDR3: TGTGCCAGCAGCCAAGATCGGGGGTCCTACGAGCAGTACTTC.

The chain uses TRBV5-4 and TRBJ2-4; the match to TRBD1 covers 10 bases. Germline V CDR1 and CDR2: SGHNT, YYREEE (reference sequence). The length of the CDR3 is 17 residues. V shed 0 bases, J shed 2 bases, and the junction held 5 bases outside the gene matches. The CDR3 sequence: CASSLDRDRGSKNIQYF. Written as DNA, the CDR3 is TGTGCCAGCAGCTTGGACCGGGACAGGGGTTCCAAAAACATTCAGTACTTC.

V is TRBV20-1 and J is TRBJ1-2; 8 bases are shared with TRBD1. From germline, CDR1 is DFQATT and CDR2 SNEGSKA (reference sequence). V dropped 4 bases and J dropped 8; count of bases not matched to a gene: 3. This CDR3 contains 11 residues. The CDR3, as DNA: TGCAGTGCTACAGGGGGCGGGGGCTACACCTTC. Amino acids: CSATGGGGYTF.

This sequence joins TRBV4-3 and TRBJ2-1; a possible D gene is TRBD2 (5 bases). Germline values: CDR1 LGHNA, CDR2 YSLEER. V lost 2 bases and J lost 4, with 12 bases in between. The CDR3 spans 15 residues. The CDR3 is CASSQHERTYNEQFF. CDR3 coding DNA: TGCGCCAGCAGCCAACACGAGCGGACTTACAATGAGCAGTTCTTC.

The chain has TRBV30 and TRBJ2-5; D not resolved. CDR1 is GTSNPN, CDR2 SVGIG, per germline (reference sequence). CDR3 size: 11 residues. V was cut by 2 bases and J by 4 bases, with 5 bases left in between. The CDR3 DNA reads as TGTGCCTGGAGTCCCCGAGAGACCCAGTACTTC. Protein product: CAWSPRETQYF.

Only a few counts were recorded for this clone. The chain recombines TRBV9 with TRBJ2-1; possible D gene TRBD2, 5 bases. V lost 0 bases and J lost 10, with 11 bases in between. Germline V gene data show CDR1 as SGDLS and CDR2 as YYNGEE. The CDR3 totals 13 residues. The CDR3 bases are TGTGCCAGCAGCGTAGGTGGAGGAGACGAGCAGTTCTTC. Encoded protein: CASSVGGGDEQFF.

This sequence joins TRBV19 and TRBJ1-4, with D possibly TRBD1 on 5 matching bases. Deletions cut 4 bases from V and 11 bases from J, with 17 bases between. Germline CDR1 and CDR2: LNHDA and SQIVND (reference sequence). CDR3 length equals 14 residues. DNA of the CDR3: TGTGCCAGTAGTACAACCGGGACTTTGCCCAAACTGTTTTTT. It translates to CASSTTGTLPKLFF.

The table lists this clone with a count of one. J is TRBJ1-3 and V is TRBV18, with TRBD1 as a possible D gene (6 bases). Germline values: CDR1 KGHSH, CDR2 LQKENI. The CDR3 consists of 15 residues. The V and J ends lost 4 bases and 1 base respectively, with 11 bases between them. As DNA, the CDR3 is TGTGCCAGCTCACAGAAGCAGGGGTCTGGAAACACCATATATTTT. Translating gives CASSQKQGSGNTIYF. Supplemented by reference TRBV18 and TRBJ1-3, the full variable domain reads NAGVMQNPRHLVRRRGQEARLRCSPMKGHSHVYWYRQLPEEGLKFMVYLQKENIIDESGMPKERFSAEFPKEGPSILRIQQVVRGDSAAYFCASSQKQGSGNTIYFGEGSWLTVV.

V usage is TRBV6-5 and J usage is TRBJ1-2; the match to TRBD1 covers 7 bases. J lost 5 bases, V lost 8 bases, and 14 bases had no gene match. Germline V lookup: CDR1 MNHEY, CDR2 SVGAGI. The CDR3 covers 15 residues. The CDR3 sequence is CASRPGQVVEYGYTF. In DNA form, the CDR3 reads TGTGCCAGCCGACCTGGACAGGTTGTGGAGTATGGCTACACCTTC.

In its sample, this clone was seen a few times. Other DNA sequences within the sample encode an identical CDR3. V and J are TRBV4-2 and TRBJ1-5; 10 nucleotides line up with TRBD1. The CDR3 runs 16 residues. Trimming at V came to 0 bases and at J to 5 bases, leaving 4 bases not matched to a gene. Germline V gene sequence: CDR1 LGHNA, CDR2 YNFKEQ. The CDR3 sequence: CASSQEETGGDQPQHF. Written as DNA, the CDR3 is TGTGCCAGCAGCCAAGAGGAGACAGGGGGCGATCAGCCCCAGCATTTT.

This chain connects TRBV10-3 to TRBJ1-1; D remains ambiguous. V was shortened by 2 bases and J by 4 bases, with 11 bases between the two germline ends. The CDR3 has 14 amino acids. CDR1 is ENHRY and CDR2 is SYGVKD in the germline V gene. The CDR3 DNA is TGTGCCATCAGTGAGGCCGGGAAGCTCACTGAAGCTTTCTTT. Translation: CAISEAGKLTEAFF.

This chain links TRBV19 with TRBJ2-7, with D unresolved. The V and J ends lost 4 bases and 0 bases respectively, with 13 bases between them. The germline V gene encodes CDR1 LNHDA and CDR2 SQIVND (reference sequence). This CDR3 region has 15 residues. CDR3 amino acids: CASSTQVAPSYEQYF. CDR3 coding DNA: TGTGCCAGTAGTACCCAGGTGGCGCCCTCCTACGAGCAGTACTTC.

The CDR3 region is CASSPQEGAGETQYF. As DNA, the CDR3 is TGTGCCAGCTCACCACAAGAGGGGGCGGGGGAGACCCAGTACTTC. This chain joins TRBV18 and TRBJ2-5; TRBD1 is a possible D gene (7 bases). Trimming left V 1 base short and J 5 bases short, with 14 bases between. This CDR3 comprises 15 residues. Germline-derived CDR1 and CDR2 are KGHSH and LQKENI. The full variable domain, with the rest looked up from reference TRBV18 and TRBJ2-5, is NAGVMQNPRHLVRRRGQEARLRCSPMKGHSHVYWYRQLPEEGLKFMVYLQKENIIDESGMPKERFSAEFPKEGPSILRIQQVVRGDSAAYFCASSPQEGAGETQYFGPGTRLLVL.

The chain couples TRBV28 to TRBJ2-5; maybe TRBD1 (6 bases). The germline V gene encodes CDR1 MDHEN and CDR2 SYDVKM. V was pared by 6 bases and J by 2 bases, with 16 bases between. The CDR3 sequence is 15 residues long. CDR3 sequence (DNA): TGTGCCAGCAGCATCGGGACACACAATCAAGAGACCCAGTACTTC. It yields the protein CASSIGTHNQETQYF.

J is TRBJ2-7 and V is TRBV6-5; 8 bases match TRBD1. Germline V gene sequence: CDR1 MNHEY, CDR2 SVGAGI. The CDR3 is made up of 13 amino acids. With 6 bases clipped from V and 3 bases from J, the junction kept 4 bases outside the gene matches. The CDR3 nucleotides read TGTGCCAGCAGGCGAGGACAGGGCTACGAGCAGTACTTC. Encoded protein: CASRRGQGYEQYF.

CDR3 loop: CASSLSGVHGYTF. Here the CDR3 DNA reads TGCGCCAGCAGCTTGTCGGGAGTCCATGGCTACACCTTC. The chain carries TRBV5-1 and TRBJ1-2; D remains unclear. The CDR3 has 13 residues. Germline assignment: CDR1 SGHRS and CDR2 YFSETQ. The V end was cut by 1 base, the J end by 6 bases, with 10 bases between.

The chain recombines TRBV6-2 or TRBV6-3 with TRBJ1-5; 8 bases align to TRBD1. The CDR3 contains 13 residues. V dropped 6 bases and J dropped 4; count of bases not matched to a gene: 2. CDR1 MNHEY and CDR2 SVGEGT come from the germline V gene. The CDR3 coding sequence is TGTGCCAGCAGCAGACAGGGGAATCAGCCCCAGCATTTT. Translated, it gives CASSRQGNQPQHF.

The chain recombines TRBV5-1 with TRBJ2-7, with D possibly TRBD1 on 5 matching bases. Trimming shortened V by 0 bases and J by 4 bases, and 11 bases separated the two germline ends. This CDR3 has 14 amino acids. The germline V gene has CDR1 SGHRS and CDR2 YFSETQ. The CDR3 DNA sequence: TGCGCCAGCAGCTTGGTAGGGGAAGGGTACGAGCAGTACTTC. Its protein product is CASSLVGEGYEQYF.